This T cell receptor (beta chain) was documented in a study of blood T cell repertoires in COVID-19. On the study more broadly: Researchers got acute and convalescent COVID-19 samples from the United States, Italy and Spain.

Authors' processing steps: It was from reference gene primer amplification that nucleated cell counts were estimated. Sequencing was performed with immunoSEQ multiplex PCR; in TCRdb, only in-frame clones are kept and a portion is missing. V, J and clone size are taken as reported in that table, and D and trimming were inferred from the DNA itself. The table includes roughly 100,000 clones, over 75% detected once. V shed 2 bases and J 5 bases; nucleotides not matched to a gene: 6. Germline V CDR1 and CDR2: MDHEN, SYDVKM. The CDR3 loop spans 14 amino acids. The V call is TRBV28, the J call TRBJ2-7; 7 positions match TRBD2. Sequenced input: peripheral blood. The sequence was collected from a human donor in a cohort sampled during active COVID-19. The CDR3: CASSLRRELNEQYF. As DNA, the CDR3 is TGTGCCAGCAGTTTACGGCGGGAGCTCAACGAGCAGTACTTC.